Listed below are T cell receptor beta chains from one sample, sequenced in a study of early T cells in non-severe SARS-CoV-2 infection. TCRdb redid the calling of the 5' RACE reads with MiXCR, one entry per CDR3 protein. The data show fewer than 30,000 distinct CDR3 sequences, 9.5% to 10% seen once. The sample taken for sequencing was whole blood. Receptors were obtained from an adult who was a healthcare worker with PCR-confirmed SARS-CoV-2 infection or an uninfected control (not recorded which). Each CDR3 is given with its conserved first and last residue. Each record gives: D gene, V gene, clone size, J gene, CDR3 protein, CDR3 DNA. A D gene is named only where the DNA matches it firmly. Clone size is not always given. Where it is, it says once, few, many or a class for expanded clones.

>NA|TRBV7-7|many|TRBJ2-2
CASSLPWGEGTGELFF
TGTGCTAGCAGCTTGCCGTGGGGCGAAGGTACCGGGGAGCTGTTTTTT
>NA|TRBV24-1|many|TRBJ2-2
CATSEAGPELFF
TGTGCCACCAGTGAAGCGGGCCCGGAGCTGTTTTTT
>NA|TRBV25-1|many|TRBJ1-1
CASMPRGKANTEAFF
TGTGCCAGCATGCCGCGGGGGAAGGCGAACACTGAAGCTTTCTTT
>NA|TRBV9|many|TRBJ2-3
CASSLARTDTQYF
TGTGCCAGCAGCTTAGCTAGGACAGATACGCAGTATTTT
>NA|TRBV6-5|many|TRBJ1-2
CASTRPGVNYGYTF
TGTGCCAGCACCCGTCCAGGGGTTAACTATGGCTACACCTTC
>TRBD2|TRBV7-2|few|TRBJ2-3
CASSPTSGETDTQYF
TGTGCCAGCAGCCCAACTAGCGGGGAGACAGATACGCAGTATTTT
>NA|TRBV5-4|NA|TRBJ1-6
CASSEQRTALTPLHF
TGTGCCAGCAGCGAGCAGAGGACAGCCTTAACACCCCTCCACTTT
>TRBD1|TRBV10-2|NA|TRBJ2-2
CASKTGDAGELFF
TGCGCCAGCAAGACAGGGGATGCCGGGGAGCTGTTTTTT
>TRBD1|TRBV20-1|few|TRBJ1-6
CSAREQGESPLHF
TGCAGTGCTAGAGAGCAGGGGGAATCACCCCTCCACTTT
>NA|TRBV7-9|many|TRBJ1-1
CASIHVRETEAFF
TGTGCCAGCATCCACGTGAGGGAGACTGAAGCTTTCTTT
>NA|TRBV5-1|many|TRBJ1-4
CASKGGRQNEKLFF
TGCGCCAGCAAAGGTGGCAGGCAGAATGAAAAACTGTTTTTT
>NA|TRBV28|many|TRBJ2-7
CASSSVWNRQSYEQYF
TGTGCCAGCAGTTCGGTTTGGAACCGACAGTCCTACGAGCAGTACTTC
>NA|TRBV7-3|many|TRBJ2-3
CASSSSGIDTQYF
TGTGCCAGCAGCTCGAGCGGCATCGATACGCAGTATTTT
>TRBD2|TRBV5-8|NA|TRBJ2-5
CASSLGLAGSQETQYF
TGTGCCAGCAGCTTGGGACTAGCGGGGAGCCAAGAGACCCAGTACTTC
>TRBD2|TRBV12-3/TRBV12-4|NA|TRBJ2-1
CASSTSGGPALGDEQFF
TGTGCCAGCAGTACTAGCGGGGGTCCTGCCCTGGGGGATGAGCAGTTCTTC
>TRBD1|TRBV10-3|NA|TRBJ2-7
CAIRPGTGVYEQYF
TGTGCCATCAGACCCGGGACAGGGGTCTACGAGCAGTACTTC
>NA|TRBV20-1|few|TRBJ1-5
CSARTMGGSNQPQHF
TGCAGTGCTCGCACGATGGGTGGGAGCAATCAGCCCCAGCATTTT
>TRBD2|TRBV2|NA|TRBJ2-1
CASSSGGHNEQFF
TGTGCCAGCAGCAGCGGGGGGCATAATGAGCAGTTCTTC
>NA|TRBV6-5|many|TRBJ2-7
CASQSGTAAKQYF
TGTGCCAGCCAGAGTGGGACTGCGGCCAAGCAGTACTTC
>TRBD1|TRBV5-1|few|TRBJ1-5
CASSFNAGGQPQHF
TGCGCCAGCAGCTTCAACGCAGGGGGCCAGCCCCAGCATTTT
>TRBD1|TRBV6-2/TRBV6-3|few|TRBJ1-1
CASSYGTEVFF
TGTGCCAGCAGTTACGGGACAGAGGTTTTCTTT
>NA|TRBV29-1|many|TRBJ1-1
CSVEPNYSITEAFF
TGCAGCGTTGAACCCAACTACTCTATAACTGAAGCTTTCTTT
>NA|TRBV4-3|NA|TRBJ2-1
CASSQEYSGGPHEQFF
TGCGCCAGCAGCCAAGAGTATAGCGGAGGTCCCCATGAGCAGTTCTTC
>NA|TRBV7-3|many|TRBJ2-2
CASSFSNTGELFF
TGTGCCAGCAGCTTTTCGAACACCGGGGAGCTGTTTTTT
>NA|TRBV12-3/TRBV12-4|many|TRBJ2-4
CASSFGSTQRKNIQYF
TGTGCCAGCAGTTTCGGGTCCACCCAACGGAAAAACATTCAGTACTTC
>NA|TRBV6-2/TRBV6-3|many|TRBJ2-7
CAGGGGRSYEQYF
TGTGCCGGAGGAGGCGGCCGCTCCTACGAGCAGTACTTC
>NA|TRBV11-3|NA|TRBJ2-5
CASSLDLMETQYF
TGTGCCAGCAGCTTAGATCTCATGGAGACCCAGTACTTC
>TRBD1|TRBV6-5|many|TRBJ1-2
CASSYPGTVGGYTF
TGTGCCAGCAGTTACCCTGGGACAGTCGGTGGCTACACCTTC
>NA|TRBV11-2|many|TRBJ2-1
CASSPVRGPYNEQFF
TGTGCCAGCAGCCCCGTGCGGGGGCCATACAATGAGCAGTTCTTC
>NA|TRBV4-3|many|TRBJ1-4
CASSQDRVGGKLFF
TGCGCCAGCAGCCAAGACCGAGTTGGGGGAAAACTGTTTTTT
>NA|TRBV4-2|many|TRBJ2-1
CASSQDGASNEQFF
TGTGCCAGCAGCCAAGACGGAGCAAGCAATGAGCAGTTCTTC
>NA|TRBV20-1|NA|TRBJ2-7
CSAPRTDSYEQYF
TGCAGTGCACCCCGGACCGACTCCTACGAGCAGTACTTC
>TRBD2|TRBV2|NA|TRBJ2-1
CASKVQRGGNNEQFF
TGTGCCAGCAAGGTCCAGCGGGGGGGCAACAATGAGCAGTTCTTC
>TRBD2|TRBV29-1|many|TRBJ2-3
CSVAMAGGRNTQYF
TGCAGCGTTGCGATGGCGGGGGGGAGAAATACGCAGTATTTT
>NA|TRBV6-2/TRBV6-3|many|TRBJ1-5
CASSPPDRSSNQPQHF
TGTGCCAGCAGTCCCCCGGACCGTTCCAGCAATCAGCCCCAGCATTTT
>NA|TRBV15|many|TRBJ1-1
CATSSLLFRARDTEAFF
TGTGCCACCAGCAGCCTCCTCTTCCGGGCGAGGGACACTGAAGCTTTCTTT
>NA|TRBV24-1|many|TRBJ1-2
CATSDPTTNYGYTF
TGTGCCACCAGTGACCCAACCACTAACTATGGCTACACCTTC
>NA|TRBV6-5|many|TRBJ2-7
CASSYRSSSYEQYF
TGTGCCAGCAGTTACAGGTCTTCGTCCTACGAGCAGTACTTC
>NA|TRBV13|many|TRBJ1-5
CASSLGQTDQPQHF
TGTGCCAGCAGCTTAGGACAGACCGATCAGCCCCAGCATTTT
>NA|TRBV9|NA|TRBJ2-3
CASSVKTVSTDTQYF
TGTGCCAGCAGCGTAAAGACAGTTAGCACAGATACGCAGTATTTT
>TRBD2|TRBV5-8|many|TRBJ2-3
CASSLGLAESTDTQYF
TGTGCCAGCAGCTTGGGACTAGCAGAAAGCACAGATACGCAGTATTTT
>TRBD1|TRBV9|many|TRBJ2-3
CASRATGGIADTQYF
TGTGCCAGCAGGGCAACAGGGGGTATCGCAGATACGCAGTATTTT
>NA|TRBV7-2|many|TRBJ2-3
CASSYREGDTQYF
TGTGCCAGCAGTTACAGGGAGGGAGATACGCAGTATTTT
>NA|TRBV29-1|many|TRBJ2-1
CSVIAYNEQFF
TGCAGCGTCATAGCCTACAATGAGCAGTTCTTC
>TRBD2|TRBV5-4|NA|TRBJ2-2
CASSPGGKGVTGELFF
TGTGCCAGCAGCCCCGGGGGGAAGGGTGTCACCGGGGAGCTGTTTTTT
>TRBD1|TRBV6-2/TRBV6-3|many|TRBJ1-2
CASNPTGDYGYTF
TGTGCCAGCAACCCCACAGGGGACTATGGCTACACCTTC
>TRBD2|TRBV10-2|NA|TRBJ2-3
CARKGAGSDTQYF
TGCGCCAGAAAGGGAGCGGGGTCAGATACGCAGTATTTT
>TRBD1|TRBV20-1|NA|TRBJ1-2
CSAAQGNGYTF
TGCAGTGCAGCACAGGGGAATGGCTACACCTTC
>NA|TRBV12-3/TRBV12-4|medium-sized|TRBJ2-3
CASSLIRVQITDTQYF
TGTGCCAGCAGTTTAATAAGGGTCCAAATCACAGATACGCAGTATTTT
>NA|TRBV7-2|many|TRBJ2-3
CASSLAPAEADTQYF
TGTGCCAGCAGCTTAGCTCCAGCGGAAGCCGATACGCAGTATTTT
>TRBD2|TRBV6-5|few|TRBJ2-3
CASSLTSGASTDTQYF
TGTGCCAGCAGTCTAACTAGCGGAGCTAGCACAGATACGCAGTATTTT
>TRBD2|TRBV6-6|few|TRBJ2-3
CASSFPGTSGITDTQYF
TGTGCCAGCAGTTTCCCCGGGACTAGCGGAATCACAGATACGCAGTATTTT
>TRBD1|TRBV6-2/TRBV6-3|many|TRBJ2-5
CASSWGQGETQYF
TGTGCCAGCAGTTGGGGACAGGGTGAGACCCAGTACTTC
>NA|TRBV4-3|few|TRBJ2-2
CASSKGDRRTGELFF
TGCGCCAGCAGCAAAGGGGATAGACGCACCGGGGAGCTGTTTTTT
>TRBD2|TRBV12-3/TRBV12-4|few|TRBJ2-5
CASSFWLAGGLETQYF
TGTGCCAGCAGTTTTTGGCTAGCGGGGGGCCTAGAGACCCAGTACTTC
>NA|TRBV7-2|many|TRBJ1-1
CASNNMNTEAFF
TGTGCCAGCAATAATATGAACACTGAAGCTTTCTTT
>NA|TRBV7-2|many|TRBJ2-3
CASSLQTSTDTQYF
TGTGCCAGCAGCCTCCAAACTAGCACAGATACGCAGTATTTT